These 2 T cell receptor beta chains share one sample of origin, sequenced in a study of blood T cell repertoires in COVID-19. Only in-frame clones appear in the TCRdb table, and some are missing; sequencing was by immunoSEQ multiplex PCR. Of about 230,000 clones listed, roughly 80% were seen once; the top ten hold roughly 7%. Sequencing used peripheral blood. These receptors were collected from a woman aged 45-65 years with acute or convalescent COVID-19.

This chain uses TRBV5-1 with TRBJ2-5; a possible D gene is TRBD2 (5 bases). The CDR3 extends over 14 amino acids. Trimming removed 0 bases at V and 2 bases at J, with 8 bases between. Germline CDR1 is SGHRS and CDR2 is YFSETQ. In nucleotides, the CDR3 is TGCGCCAGCAGCTTGGAAGGGAGTCAAGAGACCCAGTACTTC. It specifies CASSLEGSQETQYF.

The sample holds a few counts of this clone. V usage is TRBV12-3 or TRBV12-4 and J usage is TRBJ1-5, with unresolved D. V was pared by 0 bases and J by 3 bases, with 3 bases between. The CDR3 runs to 13 residues. The CDR3 sequence: CASSLAHNQPQHF. CDR3 sequence (DNA): TGTGCCAGCAGTTTAGCCCACAATCAGCCCCAGCATTTT.